The count of the clone carrying this TCR beta chain is one. The data stem from a study of blood T cell repertoires in COVID-19. As for the study in general: The recovered donors of Cohort 3 showed two negative PCRs, clearance, or symptom resolution.

V was pared by 7 bases and J by 5 bases, with 9 bases between. CDR1 is MDHEN, CDR2 SYDVKM, per germline. The CDR3 sequence is 12 residues long. Original data processing: Scientists estimated how many nucleated cells there were by amplifying reference gene primers. Libraries were prepared by immunoSEQ multiplex PCR; TCRdb keeps only in-frame clonotypes and omits some of them. Clonal size and the V and J genes are those of that table, whereas D and trimming came from the DNA. This table holds 200,000 to 250,000 clones, around 90% found once. Sequencing was done on a sample of PBMCs or T cells enriched from blood (not recorded which). This sequence originates from a man aged 30-40 years in a cohort exposed to, infected with or recovered from COVID-19 (not recorded which). V and J are TRBV28 and TRBJ1-5; D gene ambiguous. This CDR3 reads CASTLAYQPQHF. The CDR3 DNA is TGTGCCAGCACCCTAGCCTATCAGCCCCAGCATTTT.